A single sample gave rise to the 18 T cell receptor beta chains below, sequenced in a study of cytomegalovirus exposure and HLA in healthy donors. The repertoire was sequenced with immunoSEQ multiplex PCR; TCRdb's copy has only in-frame clones and lacks some. The table records tens of thousands of clones, about 93% of them present only once. Sequenced material: PBMCs. These receptors originate from a woman between 18 and 29 years old in good health and CMV-seropositive.

V and J are TRBV7-9 and TRBJ1-5; TRBD1 matches 8 bases. CDR1 is SEHNR and CDR2 is FQNEAQ in the germline V gene (reference sequence). V lost 5 bases and J lost 5; bases outside the gene matches: 11. The CDR3 is made up of 16 amino acids. Here the CDR3 reads CASSPIQGGDHQPQHF. The CDR3 nucleotides are TGTGCCAGCAGCCCAATACAGGGGGGGGATCATCAGCCCCAGCATTTT.

The V and J genes are TRBV30 and TRBJ2-5; D is uncertain. CDR3 length: 14 amino acids. The germline CDR1 and CDR2 sequences are GTSNPN and SVGIG (reference sequence). Trimming pared 0 bases from V and 1 base from J, leaving 9 bases between. CDR3 loop: CAWSVNSLQETQYF. The CDR3 nucleotides are TGTGCCTGGAGTGTCAATTCACTCCAAGAGACCCAGTACTTC.

The V and J genes are TRBV9 and TRBJ2-2; 10 bases are shared with TRBD2. CDR3 length: 18 amino acids. V trimming: 0 bases; J trimming: 2 bases; junction bases outside the gene matches: 7. Germline V lookup: CDR1 SGDLS, CDR2 YYNGEE. CDR3 nucleotides: TGTGCCAGCAGCGTAGGATCAGCGGGGGGGCCTAACACCGGGGAGCTGTTTTTT. It encodes CASSVGSAGGPNTGELFF.

The chain couples TRBV5-4 to TRBJ2-7; a possible D gene is TRBD2 (5 bases). The V end lost 2 bases, the J end lost 0 bases, and 21 bases lay between the germline ends. The CDR3 runs 18 residues. CDR1 is SGHNT, CDR2 YYREEE, per germline (reference sequence). DNA of the CDR3: TGTGCCAGCAGCTTACCAGTTCGACGGGATGCAAGCTCCTACGAGCAGTACTTC. Translated: CASSLPVRRDASSYEQYF. Drawing the rest from reference TRBV5-4 and TRBJ2-7, the complete variable domain is ETGVTQSPTHLIKTRGQQVTLRCSSQSGHNTVSWYQQALGQGPQFIFQYYREEENGRGNFPPRFSGLQFPNYSSELNVNALELDDSALYLCASSLPVRRDASSYEQYFGPGTRLTVT.

V is TRBV28 and J is TRBJ2-7; TRBD1 matches 7 bases. CDR3 length: 14 amino acids. CDR1 and CDR2 (germline): MDHEN, SYDVKM. J gave up 5 bases and V 6 bases, and 10 bases lay outside the gene matches. The CDR3 nucleotides are TGTGCCAGCAGAAGCGACAGGGCTGGCGACGAGCAGTACTTC. Protein: CASRSDRAGDEQYF. Using reference TRBV28 and TRBJ2-7 for the parts outside the CDR3, the full variable domain is DVKVTQSSRYLVKRTGEKVFLECVQDMDHENMFWYRQDPGLGLRLIYFSYDVKMKEKGDIPEGYSVSREKKERFSLILESASTNQTSMYLCASRSDRAGDEQYFGPGTRLTVT.

The V gene is TRBV2, the J gene TRBJ1-1; no definite D call. Between the trimmed V and J ends, which lost 2 bases and 4 bases, there was a span of 8 bases. This CDR3 has 13 residues. Germline loops: CDR1 SNHLY, CDR2 FYNNEI. CDR3 nucleotides: TGTGCCAGCAGTGAACAGACTCGCACTGAAGCTTTCTTT. Protein product: CASSEQTRTEAFF.

The chain links TRBV6-1 to TRBJ2-5; 14 nucleotides agree with TRBD2. The CDR3 is 19 residues long. In germline, CDR1 is MNHNS, CDR2 SASEGT. The junction had 11 bases not matched to a gene; V was cut back by 3 bases and J by 2 bases. The CDR3 loop is CASSDRRFRLAGGQETQYF. Here the CDR3 DNA reads TGTGCCAGCAGTGATCGCCGATTCCGACTAGCGGGAGGGCAAGAGACCCAGTACTTC.

The V and J genes are TRBV4-1 and TRBJ2-7, with 10 bases identical to TRBD2. The V gene end was trimmed by 4 bases and the J gene end by 3 bases; junction bases not matched to a gene: 6. This CDR3 comprises 15 residues. CDR1 and CDR2 (germline): MGHRA, YSYEKL. Here the CDR3 reads CASSPHLAGVYEQYF. The CDR3 DNA reads as TGCGCCAGCAGCCCTCATCTAGCGGGGGTCTACGAGCAGTACTTC.

V usage is TRBV5-1 and J usage is TRBJ2-7; D is possibly TRBD1 (5 bases). Per the germline V gene, CDR1 is SGHRS and CDR2 is YFSETQ. The CDR3 loop spans 13 amino acids. V was shortened by 2 bases and J by 3 bases, with 9 bases between the two germline ends. In DNA form, the CDR3 reads TGCGCCAGCAGCTTACGGCAGGGCTACGAGCAGTACTTC. The encoded protein is CASSLRQGYEQYF.

V gene TRBV30 combines with J gene TRBJ2-1; 9 positions agree with TRBD2. Germline V gives CDR1 GTSNPN, CDR2 SVGIG (reference sequence). This CDR3 has 13 residues. Unmatched junction bases numbered 4, after V lost 1 base and J lost 9 bases. The CDR3 spells CAWSGGRGSEQFF. The CDR3 DNA reads TGTGCCTGGAGTGGCGGGAGGGGGAGTGAGCAGTTCTTC.

The J gene is TRBJ1-5, the V gene TRBV18, with no clear D. The CDR3 sequence is 14 residues long. Per the germline V gene, CDR1 is KGHSH and CDR2 is LQKENI. V was trimmed by 0 bases and J by 11 bases, leaving 14 bases between them. Here the CDR3 DNA reads TGTGCCAGCTCACCACCGTTTCGTAGTGAAGCCCAGCATTTT. Its translation is CASSPPFRSEAQHF.

The chain is built from TRBV28 and TRBJ2-7; 8 nucleotides match TRBD2. CDR3 length equals 15 residues. Trimming at V came to 6 bases and at J to 5 bases, leaving 12 bases not matched to a gene. CDR1 MDHEN and CDR2 SYDVKM come from the germline V gene. The CDR3 here is CASRAFEREFNEQYF. CDR3 in DNA: TGTGCCAGCAGGGCATTTGAGCGGGAGTTCAACGAGCAGTACTTC.

The J gene is TRBJ2-3, the V gene TRBV20-1; D is perhaps TRBD1 (6 bases). Germline V gene data show CDR1 as DFQATT and CDR2 as SNEGSKA (reference sequence). The CDR3 consists of 11 residues. The CDR3 nucleotides read TGCAGCGAGGGGGATACAGATACGCAGTATTTT. Its translation is CSEGDTDTQYF.

The chain links TRBV19 to TRBJ2-7, with 11 bases that match TRBD1. With 5 bases clipped from V and 4 bases from J, the junction kept 4 bases outside the gene matches. CDR1 is LNHDA, CDR2 SQIVND, per germline (reference sequence). The CDR3 has 14 amino acids. The CDR3 spells CASSPGQGAYEQYF. The DNA of the CDR3 is TGTGCCAGTAGTCCCGGACAGGGGGCATACGAGCAGTACTTC.

In its sample, this clone was seen once. The V call is TRBV2, the J call TRBJ1-6, with 8 bases matching TRBD1. The V gene end was trimmed by 4 bases and the J gene end by 10 bases; junction bases not matched to a gene: 9. Germline CDR1 reads SNHLY; CDR2 reads FYNNEI. The CDR3 is made up of 15 amino acids. CDR3 protein: CASSGTGSTGSPLHF. The CDR3 DNA reads as TGTGCCAGCAGTGGGACAGGGTCCACGGGGTCACCCCTCCACTTT.

This chain connects TRBV11-2 to TRBJ2-7; TRBD1 aligns across 7 bases. CDR3 length: 14 amino acids. The V and J ends lost 3 bases and 4 bases, in that order; junction bases with no gene match: 6. CDR1 is SGHAT, CDR2 FQNNGV, per germline. CDR3 bases: TGTGCCAGCAGCTTGCCGGGACAGTATTACGAGCAGTACTTC. Its protein product is CASSLPGQYYEQYF.

This sequence joins TRBV9 and TRBJ2-5; D perhaps matches TRBD2 (6 bases). Germline CDR1 is SGDLS and CDR2 is YYNGEE. CDR3 length: 15 residues. Trimming removed 0 bases from V and 5 bases from J, with 14 bases in between. In DNA, the CDR3 is TGTGCCAGCAGCGTAGCGGGGGAAGGGCGGGAGACCCAGTACTTC. Its protein is CASSVAGEGRETQYF.

The rearrangement uses TRBV10-2 and TRBJ1-1, with D possibly TRBD1 on 6 matching bases. V was pared by 3 bases and J by 9 bases, with 14 bases between. The germline CDR1 and CDR2 sequences are WSHSY and SAAADI. The CDR3 has 13 residues. CDR3 nucleotides: TGCGCCAGCAGTGACATCTCAGGGGCACAAGCTTTCTTT. It yields the protein CASSDISGAQAFF.